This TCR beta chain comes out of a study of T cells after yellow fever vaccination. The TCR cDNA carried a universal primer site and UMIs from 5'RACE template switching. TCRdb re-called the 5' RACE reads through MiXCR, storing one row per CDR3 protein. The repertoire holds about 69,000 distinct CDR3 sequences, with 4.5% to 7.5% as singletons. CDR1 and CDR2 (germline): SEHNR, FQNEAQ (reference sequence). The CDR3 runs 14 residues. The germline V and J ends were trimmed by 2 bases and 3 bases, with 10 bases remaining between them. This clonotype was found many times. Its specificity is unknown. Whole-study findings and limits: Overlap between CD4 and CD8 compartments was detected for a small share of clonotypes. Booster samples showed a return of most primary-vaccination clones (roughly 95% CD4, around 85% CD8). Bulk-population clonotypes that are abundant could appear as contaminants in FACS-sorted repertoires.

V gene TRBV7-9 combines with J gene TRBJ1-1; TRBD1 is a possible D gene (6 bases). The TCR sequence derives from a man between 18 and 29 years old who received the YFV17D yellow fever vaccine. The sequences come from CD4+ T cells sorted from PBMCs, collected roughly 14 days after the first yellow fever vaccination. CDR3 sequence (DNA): TGTGCCAGCAGCTTAAGGGGGTACGACACTGAAGCTTTCTTT. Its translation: CASSLRGYDTEAFF.